Below, 12 T cell receptor beta chains from the same sample are listed, as sequenced in a study of OX40 agonist ivuxolimab in advanced cancers. The data were produced by immunoSEQ multiplex PCR, yet TCRdb's version contains in-frame clones alone and is incomplete. This sample has under 20,000 clones, with approximately 91% found just once. Here the sequenced sample was CD4+ or CD8+ T cells sorted from blood, taken in a trial of the OX40 agonist ivuxolimab. Receptor source: an adult with an advanced solid tumor such as melanoma, head and neck, liver or kidney cancer.

The chain carries TRBV21-1 and TRBJ2-7. TRBV21-1 is annotated as a pseudogene. The CDR3 extends over 13 amino acids. CDR3 protein: CASSGRRVDEQYF. In DNA form, the CDR3 reads TGTGCCAGCAGCGGACGACGGGTCGACGAGCAGTACTTC.

The CDR3 sequence is CASSWSWPGELFF. CDR3 coding DNA: TGCGCCAGCAGCTGGAGTTGGCCCGGGGAGCTGTTTTTT. V usage is TRBV5-1 and J usage is TRBJ2-2, with D hard to call. Germline assignment: CDR1 SGHRS and CDR2 YFSETQ. CDR3 size: 13 residues. With 3 bases removed from V and 6 bases from J, the gap between germline ends came to 9 bases.

This clone appeared a single time. The chain combines TRBV27 with TRBJ1-1; D is ambiguous. V shed 3 bases and J shed 4 bases, with 9 bases lying between them. Per germline, CDR1 MNHEY and CDR2 SMNVEV (reference sequence). The CDR3 loop spans 13 amino acids. The CDR3 DNA sequence: TGTGCCAGCAGTTTCGGAGGGTCCACTGAAGCTTTCTTT. It translates to CASSFGGSTEAFF.

The chain joins TRBV28 to TRBJ2-3, with a tentative D call TRBD2 (5 bases). The germline CDR1 and CDR2 sequences are MDHEN and SYDVKM. With 3 bases removed from V and 1 base from J, the gap between germline ends came to 8 bases. The CDR3 runs to 14 residues. CDR3 coding DNA: TGTGCCAGCAGTTTTCTTAGCGGCACAGATACGCAGTATTTT. This sequence encodes CASSFLSGTDTQYF.

The chain recombines TRBV7-2 with TRBJ2-7; the D gene is possibly TRBD1 (5 bases). The germline V gene has CDR1 SGHTA and CDR2 FQGNSA. CDR3 length equals 13 residues. V was cut by 5 bases and J by 2 bases, with 10 bases left in between. In nucleotides, the CDR3 is TGTGCCAGCAGCCTAAGACAGACCTACGAGCAGTACTTC. Protein product: CASSLRQTYEQYF.

CDR3 DNA sequence: TGCGCCAGCAGCTGGACAAGGTACGAGCAGTACTTC. It yields the protein CASSWTRYEQYF. The chain couples TRBV5-1 to TRBJ2-7, with D perhaps matching TRBD1 (5 bases). V dropped 3 bases and J dropped 4 bases, with 8 bases sitting between them. This CDR3 has 12 amino acids. The germline gives CDR1 SGHRS, CDR2 YFSETQ.

This clone was detected once. The chain carries TRBV9 and TRBJ2-2; D is ambiguous. V lost 1 base to trimming and J lost 8 bases, with 9 bases between them. Germline V gene lookup returns CDR1 SGDLS and CDR2 YYNGEE. The CDR3 has 13 amino acids. CDR3 DNA sequence: TGTGCCAGCAGCGTAAGTGCCACGGGGGAGCTGTTTTTT. It encodes CASSVSATGELFF. The full variable domain, in which reference TRBV9 and TRBJ2-2 provide the parts outside the CDR3, is DSGVTQTPKHLITATGQRVTLRCSPRSGDLSVYWYQQSLDQGLQFLIQYYNGEERAKGNILERFSAQQFPDLHSELNLSSLELGDSALYFCASSVSATGELFFGEGSRLTVL.

This rearrangement joins TRBV7-9 to TRBJ2-7; possibly TRBD2 for D (5 bases). The CDR3 covers 13 residues. The germline V gene has CDR1 SEHNR and CDR2 FQNEAQ (reference sequence). Trimming shortened V by 4 bases and J by 1 base, and 8 bases separated the two germline ends. For the CDR3, the DNA is TGTGCCAGCAGCTCGCCGGGATCCTACGAGCAGTACTTC. This gives the protein CASSSPGSYEQYF.

The chain links TRBV7-9 to TRBJ2-7; D not resolved. This CDR3 region has 13 residues. Germline CDR1 SEHNR, CDR2 FQNEAQ (reference sequence). The V end was cut by 3 bases, the J end by 0 bases, with 6 bases between. The CDR3 bases are TGTGCCAGCAGCTTCCCGGGCTCCTACGAGCAGTACTTC. It specifies CASSFPGSYEQYF.

The chain employs TRBV28 and TRBJ2-3; TRBD1 matches at 9 bases. CDR1 is MDHEN and CDR2 is SYDVKM in the germline V gene. Trimming removed 5 bases from V and 6 bases from J; junction bases left unmatched: 6. This CDR3 comprises 14 residues. CDR3 in DNA: TGTGCCAGCAGTCGGACAGGGGTAACCGATACGCAGTATTTT. Translating gives CASSRTGVTDTQYF.

The CDR3 DNA is TGTGCCAGTAGTGCCCCGGACTACACAGATACGCAGTATTTT. Protein product: CASSAPDYTDTQYF. The chain uses TRBV19 and TRBJ2-3; tentatively, D is TRBD2 (6 bases). The germline V gene has CDR1 LNHDA and CDR2 SQIVND (reference sequence). CDR3 length: 14 residues. Trimming removed 5 bases from V and 2 bases from J, with 11 bases in between.

The chain carries TRBV6-1 and TRBJ2-3; 12 positions match TRBD2. V was clipped by 4 bases and J by 4 bases; unmatched bases: 3. The CDR3 runs 15 residues. Germline CDR1 MNHNS, CDR2 SASEGT. The CDR3 DNA is TGTGCCAGCAGTGGGACTAGCGGGACCTCAGATACGCAGTATTTT. Its protein is CASSGTSGTSDTQYF.